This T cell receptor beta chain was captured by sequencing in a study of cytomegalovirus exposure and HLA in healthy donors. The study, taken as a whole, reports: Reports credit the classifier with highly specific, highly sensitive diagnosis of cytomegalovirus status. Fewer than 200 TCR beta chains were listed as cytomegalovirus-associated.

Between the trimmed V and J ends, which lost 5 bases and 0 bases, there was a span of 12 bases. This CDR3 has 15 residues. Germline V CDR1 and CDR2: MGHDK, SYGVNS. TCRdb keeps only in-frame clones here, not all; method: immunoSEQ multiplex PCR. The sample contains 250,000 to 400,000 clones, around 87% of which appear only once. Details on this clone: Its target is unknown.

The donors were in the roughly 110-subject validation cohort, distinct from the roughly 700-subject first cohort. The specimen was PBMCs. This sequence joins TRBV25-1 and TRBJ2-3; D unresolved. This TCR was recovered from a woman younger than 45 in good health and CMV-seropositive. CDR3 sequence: CASSPRHVSTDTQYF. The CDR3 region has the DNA TGTGCCAGCAGTCCCCGACACGTTAGCACAGATACGCAGTATTTT.